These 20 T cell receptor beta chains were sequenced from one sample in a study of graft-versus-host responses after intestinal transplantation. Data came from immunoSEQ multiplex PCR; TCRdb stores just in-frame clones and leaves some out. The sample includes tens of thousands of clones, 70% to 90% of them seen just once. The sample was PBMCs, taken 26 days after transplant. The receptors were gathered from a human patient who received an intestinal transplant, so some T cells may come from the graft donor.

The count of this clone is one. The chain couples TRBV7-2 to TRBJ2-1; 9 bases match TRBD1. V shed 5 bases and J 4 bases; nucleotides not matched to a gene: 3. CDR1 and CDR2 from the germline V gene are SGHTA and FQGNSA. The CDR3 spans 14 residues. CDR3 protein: CASSPGQGYNEQFF. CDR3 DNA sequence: TGTGCCAGCAGCCCGGGACAGGGATACAATGAGCAGTTCTTC. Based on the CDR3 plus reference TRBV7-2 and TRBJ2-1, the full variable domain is GAGVSQSPSNKVTEKGKDVELRCDPISGHTALYWYRQSLGQGLEFLIYFQGNSAPDKSGLPSDRFSAERTGGSVSTLTIQRTQQEDSAVYLCASSPGQGYNEQFFGPGTRLTVL.

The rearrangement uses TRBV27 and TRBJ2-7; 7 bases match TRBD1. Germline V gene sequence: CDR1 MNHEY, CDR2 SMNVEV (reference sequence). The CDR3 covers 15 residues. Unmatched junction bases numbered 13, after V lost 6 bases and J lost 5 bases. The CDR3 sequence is CASSWTGDRFDEQYF. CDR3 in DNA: TGTGCCAGCAGCTGGACAGGCGACCGGTTTGACGAGCAGTACTTC.

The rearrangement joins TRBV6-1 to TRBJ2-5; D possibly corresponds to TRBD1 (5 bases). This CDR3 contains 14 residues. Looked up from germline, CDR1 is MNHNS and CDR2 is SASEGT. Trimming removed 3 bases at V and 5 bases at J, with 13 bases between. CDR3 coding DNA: TGTGCCAGCAGTGAGCCCAGGGAATTGGAGACCCAGTACTTC. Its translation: CASSEPRELETQYF.

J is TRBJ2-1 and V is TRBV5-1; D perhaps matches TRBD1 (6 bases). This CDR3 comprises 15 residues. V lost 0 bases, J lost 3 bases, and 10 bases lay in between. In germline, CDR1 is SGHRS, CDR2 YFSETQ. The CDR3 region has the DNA TGCGCCAGCAGCTTGGGCGAGGGACACTACAATGAGCAGTTCTTC. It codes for CASSLGEGHYNEQFF.

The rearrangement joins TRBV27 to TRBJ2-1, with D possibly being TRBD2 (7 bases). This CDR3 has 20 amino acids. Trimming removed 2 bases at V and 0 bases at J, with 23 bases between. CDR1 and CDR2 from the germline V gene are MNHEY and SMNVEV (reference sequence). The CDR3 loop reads CASSLRRQGRAEGSYNEQFF. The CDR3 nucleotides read TGTGCCAGCAGTTTAAGGAGGCAGGGGAGGGCGGAGGGCTCCTACAATGAGCAGTTCTTC.

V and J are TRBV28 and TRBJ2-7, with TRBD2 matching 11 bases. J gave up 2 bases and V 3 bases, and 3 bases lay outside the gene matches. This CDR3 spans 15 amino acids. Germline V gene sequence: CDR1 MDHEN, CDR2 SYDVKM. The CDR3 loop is CASSLGLAVTYEQYF. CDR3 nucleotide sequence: TGTGCCAGCAGTTTGGGACTAGCGGTGACCTACGAGCAGTACTTC. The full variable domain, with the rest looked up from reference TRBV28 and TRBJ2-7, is DVKVTQSSRYLVKRTGEKVFLECVQDMDHENMFWYRQDPGLGLRLIYFSYDVKMKEKGDIPEGYSVSREKKERFSLILESASTNQTSMYLCASSLGLAVTYEQYFGPGTRLTVT.

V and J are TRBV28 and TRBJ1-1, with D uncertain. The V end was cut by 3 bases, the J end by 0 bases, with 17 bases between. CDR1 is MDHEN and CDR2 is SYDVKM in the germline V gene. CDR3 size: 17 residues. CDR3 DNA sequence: TGTGCCAGCAGTTTTGGCAGAAACGGGTGGATGAACACTGAAGCTTTCTTT. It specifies CASSFGRNGWMNTEAFF.

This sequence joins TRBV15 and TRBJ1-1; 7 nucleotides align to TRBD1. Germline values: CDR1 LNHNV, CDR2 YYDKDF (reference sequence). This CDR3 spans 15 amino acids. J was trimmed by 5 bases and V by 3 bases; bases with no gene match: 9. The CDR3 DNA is TGTGCCACCAGCAGCGACAGGGAAGTTGGGACTGAAGCTTTCTTT. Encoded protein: CATSSDREVGTEAFF.

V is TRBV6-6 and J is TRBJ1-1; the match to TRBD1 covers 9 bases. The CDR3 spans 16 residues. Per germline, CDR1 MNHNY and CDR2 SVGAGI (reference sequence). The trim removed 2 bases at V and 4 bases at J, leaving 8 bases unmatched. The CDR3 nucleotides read TGTGCCAGCAGTTACCCTACGGGGGGACAGGGCACTGAAGCTTTCTTT. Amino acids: CASSYPTGGQGTEAFF.

CDR3 in DNA: TGTGCCAGCAGTGTAACAGGGGTAGAAGCTTTCTTT. This sequence encodes CASSVTGVEAFF. The chain uses TRBV27 and TRBJ1-1; TRBD1 matches 7 bases. The CDR3 sequence is 12 residues long. V shed 5 bases and J 8 bases; nucleotides not matched to a gene: 5. Germline values: CDR1 MNHEY, CDR2 SMNVEV (reference sequence).

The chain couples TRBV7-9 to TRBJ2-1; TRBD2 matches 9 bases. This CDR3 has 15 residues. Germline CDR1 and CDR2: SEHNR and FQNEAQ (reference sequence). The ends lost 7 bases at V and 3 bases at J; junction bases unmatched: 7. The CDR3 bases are TGTGCCAGCAACCCAGGGACTAGCAGCTACAATGAGCAGTTCTTC. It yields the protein CASNPGTSSYNEQFF.

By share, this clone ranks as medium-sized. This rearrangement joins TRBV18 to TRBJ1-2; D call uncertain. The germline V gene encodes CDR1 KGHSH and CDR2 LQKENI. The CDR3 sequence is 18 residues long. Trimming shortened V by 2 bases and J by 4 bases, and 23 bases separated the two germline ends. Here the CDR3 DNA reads TGTGCCAGCTCACCAAATTCGGATAGCGCTCGGATCCTCTATGGCTACACCTTC. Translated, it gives CASSPNSDSARILYGYTF.

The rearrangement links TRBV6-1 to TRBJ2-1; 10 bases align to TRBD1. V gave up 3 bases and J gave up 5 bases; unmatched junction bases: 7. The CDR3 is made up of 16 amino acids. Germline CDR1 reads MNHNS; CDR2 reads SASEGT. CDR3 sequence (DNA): TGTGCCAGCAGTGACGGGCGGGGGACAGGGGACAATGAGCAGTTCTTC. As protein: CASSDGRGTGDNEQFF.

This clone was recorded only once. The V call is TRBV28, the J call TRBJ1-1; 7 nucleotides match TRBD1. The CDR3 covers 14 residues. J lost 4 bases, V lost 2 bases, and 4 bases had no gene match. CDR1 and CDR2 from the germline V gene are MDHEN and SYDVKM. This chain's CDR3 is CASSLRGPSTEAFF. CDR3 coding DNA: TGTGCCAGCAGTTTAAGGGGGCCGAGCACTGAAGCTTTCTTT.

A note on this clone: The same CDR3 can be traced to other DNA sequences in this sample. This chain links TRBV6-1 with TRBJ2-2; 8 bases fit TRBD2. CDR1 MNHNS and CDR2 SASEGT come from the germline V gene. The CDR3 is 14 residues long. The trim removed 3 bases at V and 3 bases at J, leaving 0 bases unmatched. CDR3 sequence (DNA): TGTGCCAGCAGTGAGGGACTAGACACCGGGGAGCTGTTTTTT. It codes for CASSEGLDTGELFF.

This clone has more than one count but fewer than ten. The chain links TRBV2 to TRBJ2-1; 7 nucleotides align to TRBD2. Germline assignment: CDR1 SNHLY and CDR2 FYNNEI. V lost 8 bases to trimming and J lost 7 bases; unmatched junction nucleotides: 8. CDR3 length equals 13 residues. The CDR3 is CASGGDRENEQFF. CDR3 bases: TGTGCCAGCGGGGGGGATAGGGAAAATGAGCAGTTCTTC.

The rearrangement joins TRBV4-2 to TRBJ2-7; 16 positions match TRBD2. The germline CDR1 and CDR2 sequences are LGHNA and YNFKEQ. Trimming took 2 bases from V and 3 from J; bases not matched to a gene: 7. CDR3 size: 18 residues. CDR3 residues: CASSQMGLAGGDHYEQYF. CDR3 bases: TGTGCCAGCAGCCAAATGGGACTAGCGGGGGGGGACCACTACGAGCAGTACTTC.

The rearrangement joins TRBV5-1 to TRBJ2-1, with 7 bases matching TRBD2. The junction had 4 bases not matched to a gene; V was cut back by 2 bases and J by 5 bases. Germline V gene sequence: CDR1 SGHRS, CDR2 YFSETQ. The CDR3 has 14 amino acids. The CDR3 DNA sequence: TGCGCCAGCAGCTTAATAAGCGGGGACAATGAGCAGTTCTTC. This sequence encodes CASSLISGDNEQFF.

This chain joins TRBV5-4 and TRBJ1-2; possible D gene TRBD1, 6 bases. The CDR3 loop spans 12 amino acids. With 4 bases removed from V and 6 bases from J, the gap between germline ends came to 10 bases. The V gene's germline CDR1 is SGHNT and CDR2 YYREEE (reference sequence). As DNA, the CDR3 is TGTGCCAGCAGCCAGGACAGTCATGGCTACACCTTC. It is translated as CASSQDSHGYTF.

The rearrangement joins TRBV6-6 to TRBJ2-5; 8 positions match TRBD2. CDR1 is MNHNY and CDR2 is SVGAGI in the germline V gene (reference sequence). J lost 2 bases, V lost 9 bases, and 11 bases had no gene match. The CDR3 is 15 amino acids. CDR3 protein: CASKGMRGDQETQYF. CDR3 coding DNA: TGTGCCAGTAAAGGGATGCGGGGGGATCAAGAGACCCAGTACTTC.